The 22 T cell receptor beta chains below all came from one sample that was sequenced in a study of Tregs in tolerant kidney transplant recipients. Some clones are missing from TCRdb's copy, which holds only in-frame ones; the method was immunoSEQ multiplex PCR. The data hold hundreds of thousands of clones, with 80% to 85% observed a single time. The specimen was CD4+ T cells from blood. These receptors all stem from a human donor in good health.

This clone came up once. The chain couples TRBV7-9 to TRBJ2-1; TRBD1 matches at 7 bases. Germline V lookup: CDR1 SEHNR, CDR2 FQNEAQ (reference sequence). This CDR3 is built from 16 residues. The trim removed 1 base at V and 0 bases at J, leaving 3 bases unmatched. The CDR3 here is CASSLGTGVSYNEQFF. Written as DNA, the CDR3 is TGTGCCAGCAGCTTAGGGACAGGCGTCTCCTACAATGAGCAGTTCTTC.

This chain links TRBV5-5 with TRBJ2-5; D possibly matches TRBD1 or TRBD2 (5 bases each). Germline values: CDR1 SGHKS, CDR2 YYEKEE (reference sequence). The CDR3 is made up of 16 amino acids. Trimming shortened V by 4 bases and J by 1 base, and 17 bases separated the two germline ends. The CDR3, as DNA: TGTGCCAGCAGCCTTGGGGGACGCGGCGGCCAAGAGACCCAGTACTTC. It encodes CASSLGGRGGQETQYF.

CDR3 region: CASSGRGSSYNEQFF. CDR3 DNA sequence: TGTGCCAGCAGCGGGCGGGGGAGCTCCTACAATGAGCAGTTCTTC. The chain is built from TRBV7-9 and TRBJ2-1; TRBD2 agrees at 7 bases. J was trimmed by 0 bases and V by 5 bases; bases with no gene match: 4. The CDR3 totals 15 residues. The germline V gene has CDR1 SEHNR and CDR2 FQNEAQ (reference sequence).

The rearrangement joins TRBV18 to TRBJ1-2, with 9 bases that match TRBD1. The CDR3 length is 14 residues. Trimming cost V 1 base and J 7 bases; bases outside gene matches: 4. Germline assignment: CDR1 KGHSH and CDR2 LQKENI. CDR3 in DNA: TGTGCCAGCTCACCACGTACAGGGGGCTCTGGCTACACCTTC. This gives the protein CASSPRTGGSGYTF.

This clone came up once. V and J are TRBV19 and TRBJ1-4; D call uncertain. The V end lost 5 bases, the J end lost 0 bases, and 10 bases lay between the germline ends. The CDR3 has 15 residues. Germline V gene lookup returns CDR1 LNHDA and CDR2 SQIVND (reference sequence). Written as DNA, the CDR3 is TGTGCCAGTAGTCCAGTACATGCAACTAATGAAAAACTGTTTTTT. It yields the protein CASSPVHATNEKLFF.

This clone was seen a single time. The chain combines TRBV9 with TRBJ2-1, with D unresolved. Germline V gene data show CDR1 as SGDLS and CDR2 as YYNGEE. CDR3 length: 13 residues. V gave up 2 bases and J gave up 5 bases, with 8 bases separating them. In nucleotides, the CDR3 is TGTGCCAGCAGCGTTTTAGGAAACAATGAGCAGTTCTTC. It encodes CASSVLGNNEQFF.

V usage is TRBV5-1 and J usage is TRBJ2-1, with 11 bases that match TRBD2. The junction had 9 bases not matched to a gene; V was cut back by 0 bases and J by 10 bases. This CDR3 is 16 amino acids long. The germline gives CDR1 SGHRS, CDR2 YFSETQ. CDR3 region: CASSLGLAGGFDEQFF. CDR3 DNA: TGCGCCAGCAGCTTGGGGCTAGCGGGGGGATTTGACGAGCAGTTCTTC.

This chain connects TRBV2 to TRBJ2-2; no clear D. Germline values: CDR1 SNHLY, CDR2 FYNNEI. The germline V and J ends were trimmed by 6 bases and 6 bases, with 11 bases remaining between them. The CDR3 length is 13 residues. CDR3 amino acids: CASSLWDPGELFF. In DNA, the CDR3 is TGTGCCAGCAGCTTGTGGGATCCCGGGGAGCTGTTTTTT. Filled out from reference TRBV2 and TRBJ2-2, the complete variable domain reads EPEVTQTPSHQVTQMGQEVILRCVPISNHLYFYWYRQILGQKVEFLVSFYNNEISEKSEIFDDQFSVERPDGSNFTLKIRSTKLEDSAMYFCASSLWDPGELFFGEGSRLTVL.

V usage is TRBV18 and J usage is TRBJ1-1; 7 bases map to TRBD1. The CDR3 is made up of 14 amino acids. The V segment lost 3 bases and the J segment 5 bases; nucleotides outside the gene matches: 6. Germline V lookup: CDR1 KGHSH, CDR2 LQKENI. The CDR3 nucleotides are TGTGCCAGCTCACCGGGTCAGGGGGAGACTGAAGCTTTCTTT. Translated: CASSPGQGETEAFF.

This clone was recorded a few times. J is TRBJ1-1 and V is TRBV2; D may be TRBD1 (5 bases). V was pared by 3 bases and J by 1 base, with 18 bases between. Per the germline V gene, CDR1 is SNHLY and CDR2 is FYNNEI. This CDR3 has 17 residues. DNA of the CDR3: TGTGCCAGCAGTGAGAGCCGGGTTGGGGGGAAGAACACTGAAGCTTTCTTT. This encodes CASSESRVGGKNTEAFF.

The sample holds one count of this clone. V gene TRBV12-5 combines with J gene TRBJ1-2, with D possibly matching TRBD1 (6 bases). Germline V CDR1 and CDR2: LGHNT, FRNRAP. CDR3 size: 13 residues. The V end lost 2 bases, the J end lost 8 bases, and 12 bases lay between the germline ends. The CDR3 sequence: CASGLTGSGGYTF. CDR3 sequence (DNA): TGTGCTAGTGGTTTGACAGGGTCGGGAGGCTACACCTTC.

The chain recombines TRBV5-6 with TRBJ1-2; the D gene is possibly TRBD1 (6 bases). The germline V gene has CDR1 SGHDT and CDR2 YYEEEE. This CDR3 spans 16 amino acids. V was trimmed by 4 bases and J by 3 bases, leaving 19 bases between them. Here the CDR3 DNA reads TGTGCCAGCAGCCTAGGACCACAGGGCGGGTACTATGGCTACACCTTC. Its translation: CASSLGPQGGYYGYTF.

The V and J genes are TRBV19 and TRBJ2-3; TRBD1 aligns across 8 bases. The CDR3 length is 12 residues. Germline V gene data show CDR1 as LNHDA and CDR2 as SQIVND (reference sequence). With 10 bases clipped from V and 6 bases from J, the junction kept 6 bases outside the gene matches. Here the CDR3 DNA reads TGTGCCACCGGACAGGGACGTGATACGCAGTATTTT. Its protein is CATGQGRDTQYF.

The chain joins TRBV9 to TRBJ2-5; D gene ambiguous. Judging by the DNA end, TRBJ2-7 fits better; the J call may be wrong. Germline CDR1 reads SGDLS; CDR2 reads YYNGEE. The CDR3 totals 14 residues. The CDR3 reads CASSVGKGTYEQYF. CDR3 DNA: TGTGCCAGCAGCGTAGGAAAGGGAACCTACGAGCAGTACTTC.

V and J are TRBV7-6 and TRBJ2-7, with D perhaps matching TRBD1 (5 bases). CDR1 SGHVS and CDR2 FNYEAQ come from the germline V gene. Trimming took 5 bases from V and 2 from J, leaving 13 bases between them. The CDR3 is made up of 14 amino acids. Written as DNA, the CDR3 is TGTGCCAGCAGCCCCCACCAGGGCCCCTACGAGCAGTACTTC. This sequence encodes CASSPHQGPYEQYF.

The rearrangement uses TRBV7-9 and TRBJ2-2, with D perhaps TRBD2 (6 bases). CDR3 length: 14 residues. Trimming pared 4 bases from V and 5 bases from J, leaving 11 bases between. Germline CDR1 reads SEHNR; CDR2 reads FQNEAQ (reference sequence). As DNA, the CDR3 is TGTGCCAGCAGCTCCCATGGGGGGACCGGGGAGCTGTTTTTT. Its translation is CASSSHGGTGELFF.

V gene TRBV10-1 combines with J gene TRBJ2-3; 9 nucleotides agree with TRBD2. Trimming cost V 3 bases and J 2 bases; bases outside gene matches: 6. The CDR3 has 16 amino acids. Germline CDR1 reads WNHNN; CDR2 reads SYGVQD (reference sequence). CDR3 protein: CASSEGSGSSTDTQYF. CDR3 coding DNA: TGCGCCAGCAGTGAAGGTAGCGGGAGCTCCACAGATACGCAGTATTTT.

This clone was counted a single time. The chain is built from TRBV6-5 and TRBJ2-5; D is unresolved. Germline assignment: CDR1 MNHEY and CDR2 SVGAGI. V lost 9 bases and J 2 bases, leaving 10 bases between the germline ends. This CDR3 is built from 12 residues. This CDR3 reads CASRGIQETQYF. CDR3 in DNA: TGTGCCAGTCGTGGCATTCAAGAGACCCAGTACTTC.

This rearrangement joins TRBV5-1 to TRBJ1-6; D remains unclear. The ends were cut back, 4 bases at V and 5 bases at J, with 19 bases in the middle. The CDR3 length is 17 residues. Per the germline V gene, CDR1 is SGHRS and CDR2 is YFSETQ. The CDR3 bases are TGCGCCAGCAGCCCCGGGATCTCGGGAGGGAATAATTCACCCCTCCACTTT. Amino acids: CASSPGISGGNNSPLHF.

The chain carries TRBV29-1 and TRBJ2-1; D perhaps matches TRBD2 (5 bases). The CDR3 is 14 amino acids. Trimming took off 6 bases at V and 2 bases at J, with 14 bases between the two ends. Germline CDR1 is SQVTM and CDR2 is ANQGSEA. In DNA, the CDR3 is TGCAGCGTGACCGGGATACCAACCTACAATGAGCAGTTCTTC. It translates to CSVTGIPTYNEQFF.

The chain is built from TRBV5-5 and TRBJ1-1; TRBD1 aligns across 7 bases. This CDR3 has 16 residues. V gave up 0 bases and J gave up 1 base; unmatched junction bases: 6. CDR1 is SGHKS and CDR2 is YYEKEE in the germline V gene (reference sequence). In nucleotides, the CDR3 is TGTGCCAGCAGCTTGGCATCGGACAGGAGGAACACTGAAGCTTTCTTT. Translating gives CASSLASDRRNTEAFF.

This clone came up a few times. The chain combines TRBV7-2 with TRBJ2-1; the match to TRBD2 covers 12 bases. This CDR3 comprises 15 residues. V lost 3 bases, J lost 5 bases, and 2 bases stayed unmatched. Germline CDR1 reads SGHTA; CDR2 reads FQGNSA. CDR3 sequence reads: CASSFGLAGNNEQFF. DNA of the CDR3: TGTGCCAGCAGCTTCGGACTAGCGGGGAACAATGAGCAGTTCTTC.